These T cell receptor beta chains were read from a single sample in a study of shared T cell receptors in the human thymus. Profiling relied on immunoSEQ multiplex PCR, and the TCRdb table lists in-frame clones only, not all of them. The repertoire includes 700,000 to 750,000 clones, approximately 85% of them detected once, and more than 0.01% sits in the top ten. This sample also appeared in a second study, on human thymus T cells.

The sequencing sample was made of thymocytes. The receptors here all came from a girl younger than two with a congenital heart defect. CDR3s include the opening cysteine and the closing phenylalanine or tryptophan. A D gene is named only where the DNA matches it firmly. Clone size is shown for a subset of rows, as once, few, many or a class of expanded clone.

>TRBD1|TRBV11-2|TRBJ2-2|-|19
CASSFWTGIFRPNTGELFF
TGTGCCAGCAGCTTCTGGACAGGGATTTTTAGGCCTAACACCGGGGAGCTGTTTTTT
>TRBD2|TRBV11-3|TRBJ2-7|-|15
CASSPEWTSGDEQYF
TGTGCCAGCAGCCCCGAATGGACTAGCGGGGACGAGCAGTACTTC
>-|TRBV5-8|TRBJ1-1|once|14
CASSVDMSNTEAFF
TGTGCCAGCAGCGTGGACATGTCGAACACTGAAGCTTTCTTT
>-|TRBV2|TRBJ1-5|-|15
CASSESPGSNQPQHF
TGTGCCAGCAGTGAATCCCCCGGGAGCAATCAGCCCCAGCATTTT
>-|TRBV6-5|TRBJ1-4|once|14
CASSYRGPNEKLFF
TGTGCCAGCAGTTACAGAGGGCCTAATGAAAAACTGTTTTTT
>TRBD1|TRBV9|TRBJ1-1|-|15
CASSGRTGTNTEAFF
TGTGCCAGCAGCGGACGGACAGGGACGAACACTGAAGCTTTCTTT
>-|TRBV2|TRBJ2-3|-|16
CASSDRGGPPTDTQYF
TGTGCCAGCAGTGATCGCGGGGGCCCCCCCACAGATACGCAGTATTTT
>-|TRBV28|TRBJ2-2|-|17
CASRGGGDLANTGELFF
TGTGCCAGCAGGGGAGGGGGGGACCTCGCGAACACCGGGGAGCTGTTTTTT
>-|TRBV10-3|TRBJ1-2|once|12
CATFRGTDGYTF
TGTGCCACCTTCAGGGGTACGGATGGCTACACCTTC
>TRBD1|TRBV7-3|TRBJ2-3|-|14
CASSQTGGRDTQYF
TGTGCCAGCAGCCAAACAGGGGGCAGGGATACGCAGTATTTT
>-|TRBV5-1|TRBJ1-2|-|18
CASSLAWGDAGSYKGYTF
TGCGCCAGCAGCTTGGCCTGGGGGGACGCGGGCTCCTATAAGGGCTACACCTTC
>-|TRBV6-5|TRBJ1-1|few|11
CASRNSGGAFF
TGTGCCAGCAGGAATAGCGGGGGCGCTTTCTTT
>TRBD1|TRBV2|TRBJ2-7|-|14
CASRSGTGTYEQYF
TGTGCCAGTCGGTCCGGGACAGGGACCTACGAGCAGTACTTC
>-|TRBV6-1|TRBJ2-7|once|13
CASSGDTLYEQYF
TGTGCCAGCAGTGGGGACACCCTATACGAGCAGTACTTC
>-|TRBV7-9|TRBJ1-3|-|16
CASRKKTGTPNDTIYF
TGTGCCAGCAGAAAAAAAACCGGGACACCGAACGACACCATATATTTT
>TRBD1|TRBV27|TRBJ2-6|-|19
CASSSTSNRGPSGANVLTF
TGTGCCAGCAGTTCGACCTCCAACAGGGGGCCTTCTGGGGCCAACGTCCTGACTTTC
>TRBD1|TRBV28|TRBJ2-7|once|14
CASRRRDRGPEQYF
TGTGCCAGCAGGCGCCGGGACAGGGGCCCCGAGCAGTACTTC
>-|TRBV5-6|TRBJ1-1|-|15
CASSRRDKVNTEAFF
TGTGCCAGCAGCCGTCGGGACAAAGTGAACACTGAAGCTTTCTTT
>-|TRBV2|TRBJ2-7|once|12
CASSHTDYEQYF
TGTGCCAGCAGCCATACAGACTACGAGCAGTACTTC
>-|TRBV6-5|TRBJ2-7|-|14
CASSQAGYSYEQYF
TGTGCCAGCAGTCAAGCAGGGTACTCCTACGAGCAGTACTTC
>-|TRBV19|TRBJ1-2|few|14
CASKRGGKNYGYTF
TGTGCCAGTAAGCGGGGGGGGAAGAACTATGGCTACACCTTC
>TRBD2|TRBV5-6|TRBJ2-5|-|14
CASSTGGGQETQYF
TGTGCCAGCAGTACCGGGGGGGGCCAAGAGACCCAGTACTTC
>TRBD1|TRBV27|TRBJ2-7|-|14
CASRGTGTLYEQYF
TGTGCCAGCAGAGGGACAGGGACCCTCTACGAGCAGTACTTC